This T cell receptor (beta chain) was identified in a study of CD8 T cells in Susac syndrome. RNA in amounts of roughly 0.5 to 1 ug was reverse transcribed with random hexamers. TCR beta CDR3 was amplified by immunoSEQ multiplex PCR. This amplification extended across 54 Vbeta and 13 Jbeta segments. TCRdb recomputed calls from the immunoSEQ multiplex PCR reads with MiXCR, one row per CDR3 protein. Here the sample spans about 290,000 distinct CDR3 sequences, roughly 85% being singletons. The multiple sclerosis controls were treatment-naive patients with relapsing-remitting disease that was stable or active. TEMRA cells were FACS-enriched and CD8+ and CD4+ T cells negatively isolated. The sample was CD8+ T cells from PBMCs. The sequence derives from a human donor with multiple sclerosis.

The CDR3 DNA reads as TGTGCCAGCAGGGAAGGACGTACTGGGGCCAACGTCCTGACTTTC. Its protein product is CASREGRTGANVLTF. This chain uses TRBV9 with TRBJ2-6; D uncertain. Trimming left V 5 bases short and J 2 bases short, with 11 bases between. The length of the CDR3 is 15 residues. Per the germline V gene, CDR1 is SGDLS and CDR2 is YYNGEE.